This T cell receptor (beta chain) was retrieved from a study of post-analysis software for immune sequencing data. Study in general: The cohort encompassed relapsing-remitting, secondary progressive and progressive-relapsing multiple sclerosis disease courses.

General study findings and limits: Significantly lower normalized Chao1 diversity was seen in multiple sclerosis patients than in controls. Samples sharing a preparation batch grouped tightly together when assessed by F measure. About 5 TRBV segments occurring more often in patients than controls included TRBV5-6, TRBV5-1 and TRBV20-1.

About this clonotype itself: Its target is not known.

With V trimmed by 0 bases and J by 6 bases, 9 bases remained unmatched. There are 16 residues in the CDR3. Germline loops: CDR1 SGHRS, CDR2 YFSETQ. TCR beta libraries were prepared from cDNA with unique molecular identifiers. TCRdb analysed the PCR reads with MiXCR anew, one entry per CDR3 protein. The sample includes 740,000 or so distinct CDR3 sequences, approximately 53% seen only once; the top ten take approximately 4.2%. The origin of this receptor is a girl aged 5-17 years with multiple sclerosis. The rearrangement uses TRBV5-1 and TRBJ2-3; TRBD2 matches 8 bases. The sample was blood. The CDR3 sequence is CASSLVRGGPMDTQYF. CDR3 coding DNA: TGCGCCAGCAGCTTGGTGCGCGGGGGGCCGATGGATACGCAGTATTTT.